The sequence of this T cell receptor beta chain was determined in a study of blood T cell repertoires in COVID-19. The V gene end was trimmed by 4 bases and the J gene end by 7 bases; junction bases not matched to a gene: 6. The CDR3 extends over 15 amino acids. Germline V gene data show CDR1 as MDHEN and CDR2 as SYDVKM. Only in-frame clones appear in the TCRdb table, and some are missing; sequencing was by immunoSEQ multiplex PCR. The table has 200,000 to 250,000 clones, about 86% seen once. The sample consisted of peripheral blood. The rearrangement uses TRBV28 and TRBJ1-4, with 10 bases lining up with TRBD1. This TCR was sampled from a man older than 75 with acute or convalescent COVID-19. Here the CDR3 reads CASSSDRGLGEKLFF. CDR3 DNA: TGTGCCAGCAGTTCCGACAGGGGGCTCGGTGAAAAACTGTTTTTT.